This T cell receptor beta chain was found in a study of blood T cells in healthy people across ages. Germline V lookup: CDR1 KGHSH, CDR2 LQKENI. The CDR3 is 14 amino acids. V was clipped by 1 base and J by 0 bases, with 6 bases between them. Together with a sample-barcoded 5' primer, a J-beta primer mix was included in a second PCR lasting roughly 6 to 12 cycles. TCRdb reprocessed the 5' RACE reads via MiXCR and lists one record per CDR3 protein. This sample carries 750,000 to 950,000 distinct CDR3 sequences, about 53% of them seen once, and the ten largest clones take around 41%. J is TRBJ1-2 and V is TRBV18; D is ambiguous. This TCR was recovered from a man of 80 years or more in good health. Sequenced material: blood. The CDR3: CASSPLATNYGYTF. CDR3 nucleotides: TGTGCCAGCTCACCACTAGCGACTAACTATGGCTACACCTTC.